This T cell receptor (beta chain) was sequenced during a study of blood T cell repertoires in COVID-19 (TCRdb year 2020). About the study as a whole: The collaborator samples originated in the United States, Italy and Spain and spanned the acute and convalescent phases of COVID-19. The repertoires were released in a freely available public database meant as a resource for research on the immune response to SARS-CoV-2. Subjects who had been exposed to COVID-19, were actively infected with it, or had recovered from it provided the deeply sampled blood TCRbeta repertoires that made up the dataset. The sample metadata nearly always contained a de-identified subject ID, COVID-19 status, age in years and sex. Samples were obtained from the ongoing ImmuneRACE study (first 160 participants) and from 1,254 subjects provided by 6 global collaborators. HLA class I and class II types, where available, came from metadata supplied by the sample provider rather than from assay-based typing. The material from the prospective study consisted of cDNA or gDNA derived from T cells, B-cell-depleted T cells, or PBMCs.

This clone was seen once. Its antigen remains undetermined. No clone much larger than this one lies a single base away; base qualities are absent. TCRbeta CDR3 regions were amplified from genomic DNA using the immunoSEQ Assay, a bias-controlled multiplex PCR. Per the source publication's procedure: The number of nucleated cells in each sample was estimated by amplification of reference gene primers within the assay. To quantify the absolute abundance of each unique TCRbeta CDR3 rearrangement, sequence reads were collapsed and filtered. For each sample, productive Simpson clonality was calculated by taking the square root of Simpson's diversity index across productive rearrangements. TCRdb took this table from immuneACCESS and kept in-frame rearrangements with V and J called. Such tables lack part of the clones; where checked against another copy, unresolved V genes explain under half of the gap, and the rest is unexplained. V and J calls and clone size come straight from that table; D and trimming were deduced from the DNA. This sample has fewer than 60,000 clones in its table, and 65% to 90% of those were observed once. Clones ranked in the top ten supply less than 10% of the sample.

The full study reports these points: Clinical and demographic metadata were provided uncurated, with the amount varying by source and participant.

The germline V gene gives CDR1 as MGHRA and CDR2 as YSYEKL. Trimming costs V 1 base and J 7 bases, and their ends lie 17 bases apart. The CDR3, from cysteine to phenylalanine, totals 16 residues. Only the CDR3 part of the read is kept: 48 bases, read in frame from the first base. Whole blood was collected in K2EDTA tubes by collaborating institutions according to the institutions' own protocols. Collaborator samples were shipped for TCRbeta analysis as frozen whole blood, isolated PBMCs, or DNA extracted from either sample type. The receptor comes from a human donor in a cohort sampled during active COVID-19. The V and J segments used are TRBV4-1 and TRBJ2-1, and possibly TRBD1, on 5 matching bases. Material for sequencing was peripheral blood. The nucleotides are TGCGCCAGCAGCCAAGTCGGCAGGGAAATTGGTAATGAGCAGTTCTTC. Its coded protein is CASSQVGREIGNEQFF.